One sample yielded the 32 T cell receptor beta chains listed below, sequenced in a study of sequential checkpoint blockade in melanoma. This sample's treatment: randomized to nivolumab then ipilimumab (arm A) or the reverse (arm B). The method was immunoSEQ multiplex PCR; TCRdb's version includes in-frame clones alone and lacks a portion of them. The sample has fewer than 30,000 clones, 70% to 80% seen once. Sequenced material: CD8+ T cells sorted from blood (inferred from file names), taken from a patient given nivolumab and ipilimumab in sequence. These receptor sequences come from a human donor with melanoma.

The chain combines TRBV27 with TRBJ2-3; maybe TRBD1 (5 bases). The CDR3 spans 15 residues. Germline-derived CDR1 and CDR2 are MNHEY and SMNVEV (reference sequence). V was trimmed by 2 bases and J by 6 bases, leaving 15 bases between them. The CDR3 region has the DNA TGTGCCAGCAGTTTAGGCCGTGGGGCTGCGGATACGCAGTATTTT. Amino acid sequence: CASSLGRGAADTQYF.

The rearrangement uses TRBV9 and TRBJ1-5; perhaps TRBD1 as D (6 bases). V gave up 4 bases and J gave up 4 bases, with 9 bases separating them. CDR1 SGDLS and CDR2 YYNGEE come from the germline V gene. This CDR3 comprises 13 residues. CDR3 nucleotide sequence: TGTGCCAGCAGCATCAGGGGAAATCAGCCCCAGCATTTT. This codes for CASSIRGNQPQHF.

The chain uses TRBV18 and TRBJ2-5; unclear D gene. The germline CDR1 and CDR2 sequences are KGHSH and LQKENI. This CDR3 is 13 amino acids long. Deletions cut 1 base from V and 5 bases from J, with 8 bases between. CDR3 amino acids: CASSPRAAETQYF. The CDR3 coding sequence is TGTGCCAGCTCACCACGGGCTGCCGAGACCCAGTACTTC.

This clone was observed a single time. The chain joins TRBV27 to TRBJ2-1; tentative D call: TRBD2 (6 bases). The germline CDR1 and CDR2 sequences are MNHEY and SMNVEV (reference sequence). The germline V and J ends were trimmed by 1 base and 6 bases, with 10 bases remaining between them. The CDR3 has 14 residues. The CDR3, as DNA: TGTGCCAGCAGTTTATTTTCCGGGGGCAATGAGCAGTTCTTC. Its protein product is CASSLFSGGNEQFF.

The rearrangement links TRBV7-9 to TRBJ2-3; TRBD1 matches 9 bases. Per the germline V gene, CDR1 is SEHNR and CDR2 is FQNEAQ (reference sequence). The CDR3 covers 14 residues. V shed 4 bases and J 5 bases; nucleotides not matched to a gene: 4. The CDR3 is CASSSGQGLDTQYF. In DNA form, the CDR3 reads TGTGCCAGCAGCTCTGGACAGGGGTTAGATACGCAGTATTTT.

This clone was detected only a few times. This chain connects TRBV6-5 to TRBJ2-3; D might be TRBD2 (6 bases). V lost 4 bases to trimming and J lost 2 bases, with 16 bases between them. This CDR3 spans 16 amino acids. Germline V lookup: CDR1 MNHEY, CDR2 SVGAGI. In DNA form, the CDR3 reads TGTGCCAGCAGTTTGGTAGGGAGGCTAGTCACAGATACGCAGTATTTT. Its protein product is CASSLVGRLVTDTQYF.

The CDR3 DNA sequence: TGTGCCAGCAGATTCCGGGACTTGCCCTCCTACGAGCAGTACTTC. This codes for CASRFRDLPSYEQYF. The chain uses TRBV6-6 and TRBJ2-5, with D perhaps TRBD2 (6 bases). The better agreement between TRBJ2-7 and the DNA end casts doubt on the J call. The germline V gene has CDR1 MNHNY and CDR2 SVGAGI (reference sequence). CDR3 length equals 15 residues.

The V call is TRBV28, the J call TRBJ2-1, with TRBD2 identical over 8 bases. J lost 9 bases, V lost 3 bases, and 4 bases had no gene match. CDR1 is MDHEN, CDR2 SYDVKM, per germline. The CDR3 consists of 13 residues. The CDR3 region is CASSLGGTSEQFF. CDR3 nucleotides: TGTGCCAGCAGTTTGGGCGGGACTAGTGAGCAGTTCTTC.

This chain links TRBV13 with TRBJ2-3; D gene ambiguous. The V gene lost 0 bases and the J gene lost 6 bases, with 4 bases spanning the gap. The CDR3 has 12 amino acids. CDR1 is PRHDT and CDR2 is FYEKMQ in the germline V gene (reference sequence). For the CDR3, the DNA is TGTGCCAGCAGCTTAGGCCGTGATACGCAGTATTTT. Protein: CASSLGRDTQYF.

The rearrangement joins TRBV5-1 to TRBJ2-2, with 8 nucleotides matching TRBD2. The CDR3 has 15 amino acids. With V trimmed by 0 bases and J by 6 bases, 4 bases remained unmatched. Looked up from germline, CDR1 is SGHRS and CDR2 is YFSETQ. The CDR3 DNA follows: TGCGCCAGCAGCTTGGGGACTAGCAATCCCGGGGAGCTGTTTTTT. Encoded protein: CASSLGTSNPGELFF.

The chain links TRBV7-3 to TRBJ2-1; D remains unclear. The CDR3 consists of 13 residues. Germline CDR1 and CDR2: SGHTA and FQGTGA. V lost 2 bases and J lost 7, with 9 bases in between. CDR3 protein: CASSLYPGNEQFF. In DNA, the CDR3 is TGTGCCAGCAGCTTATACCCCGGGAATGAGCAGTTCTTC. Complete variable domain (other parts from reference TRBV7-3 and TRBJ2-1): GAGVSQTPSNKVTEKGKYVELRCDPISGHTALYWYRQSLGQGPEFLIYFQGTGAADDSGLPNDRFFAVRPEGSVSTLKIQRTERGDSAVYLCASSLYPGNEQFFGPGTRLTVL.

The chain joins TRBV11-1 to TRBJ2-2; no reliable D call. V was clipped by 5 bases and J by 2 bases, with 3 bases between them. The CDR3 consists of 12 residues. In germline, CDR1 is SGHAT, CDR2 FQDESV (reference sequence). The CDR3 reads CASSPNTGELFF. The CDR3 DNA is TGTGCCAGCAGCCCTAACACCGGGGAGCTGTTTTTT. The whole variable domain, remainder taken from reference TRBV11-1 and TRBJ2-2, is EAEVAQSPRYKITEKSQAVAFWCDPISGHATLYWYRQILGQGPELLVQFQDESVVDDSQLPKDRFSAERLKGVDSTLKIQPAELGDSAMYLCASSPNTGELFFGEGSRLTVL.

The chain couples TRBV5-1 to TRBJ2-2; possible D gene TRBD1, 5 bases. The CDR3 covers 14 residues. The V end lost 0 bases, the J end lost 4 bases, and 7 bases lay between the germline ends. Germline CDR1 is SGHRS and CDR2 is YFSETQ. In DNA form, the CDR3 reads TGCGCCAGCAGCTTGGACAGGATCACCGGGGAGCTGTTTTTT. Protein sequence: CASSLDRITGELFF. The full variable domain, with the rest looked up from reference TRBV5-1 and TRBJ2-2, is KAGVTQTPRYLIKTRGQQVTLSCSPISGHRSVSWYQQTPGQGLQFLFEYFSETQRNKGNFPGRFSGRQFSNSRSEMNVSTLELGDSALYLCASSLDRITGELFFGEGSRLTVL.

This chain links TRBV9 with TRBJ1-6; possible D gene TRBD1, 6 bases. This CDR3 spans 13 amino acids. Germline V gene sequence: CDR1 SGDLS, CDR2 YYNGEE. With 4 bases removed from V and 10 bases from J, the gap between germline ends came to 12 bases. The CDR3 DNA is TGTGCCAGCAGCCCGGAGGGGGGGTCACCCCTCCACTTT. Its translation: CASSPEGGSPLHF.

CDR3 DNA sequence: TGTGCCAGCACCCGAGGGGGGGGATCCTACGAGCAGTACTTC. Amino acid sequence: CASTRGGGSYEQYF. The chain joins TRBV2 to TRBJ2-5; D possibly corresponds to TRBD2 (7 bases). TRBJ2-7 explains the end of the DNA better; the J call may be wrong. The CDR3 is made up of 14 amino acids. Germline V gene lookup returns CDR1 SNHLY and CDR2 FYNNEI.

In its sample, this clone was seen once. The chain carries TRBV27 and TRBJ2-5, with a tentative D call TRBD1 (6 bases). CDR1 MNHEY and CDR2 SMNVEV come from the germline V gene (reference sequence). Trimming pared 4 bases from V and 11 bases from J, leaving 17 bases between. CDR3 length equals 13 residues. The CDR3 coding sequence is TGTGCCAGCAGTTGGTTGGGAGCAGGGGAGCAGTACTTC. It encodes CASSWLGAGEQYF.

The sample holds one count of this clone. The CDR3 sequence: CASSSTGLTNEKLFF. CDR3 coding DNA: TGTGCCAGTAGTTCGACAGGGCTGACTAATGAAAAACTGTTTTTT. The chain carries TRBV19 and TRBJ1-4; 7 bases agree with TRBD1. This CDR3 contains 15 residues. Trimming removed 5 bases from V and 2 bases from J; junction bases left unmatched: 5. Germline V CDR1 and CDR2: LNHDA, SQIVND (reference sequence).

This chain joins TRBV28 and TRBJ2-7; TRBD1 agrees at 11 bases. Germline CDR1 reads MDHEN; CDR2 reads SYDVKM. V was clipped by 6 bases and J by 3 bases; unmatched bases: 10. CDR3 length equals 16 residues. The CDR3 loop is CASSYGQGAYGYEQYF. The CDR3 DNA is TGTGCCAGCAGCTATGGACAGGGGGCATACGGCTACGAGCAGTACTTC.

V is TRBV10-1 and J is TRBJ2-7; D perhaps matches TRBD2 (5 bases). Germline V lookup: CDR1 WNHNN, CDR2 SYGVQD (reference sequence). The CDR3 consists of 14 residues. Between the trimmed V and J ends, which lost 7 bases and 5 bases, there was a span of 18 bases. The CDR3 nucleotides are TGCGCCAGCACCCCTTCTGACGGGATGCACGAGCAGTACTTC. Amino acids: CASTPSDGMHEQYF.

This rearrangement joins TRBV6-5 to TRBJ1-2; 8 nucleotides align to TRBD1. V gave up 6 bases and J gave up 8 bases; unmatched junction bases: 8. Germline values: CDR1 MNHEY, CDR2 SVGAGI. The CDR3 length is 13 residues. CDR3 DNA sequence: TGTGCCAGCAGCATCGACAGGGGACGCGGCTACACCTTC. Translating it yields CASSIDRGRGYTF.

The V and J genes are TRBV9 and TRBJ2-3, with a tentative D call TRBD2 (7 bases). Germline V gene data show CDR1 as SGDLS and CDR2 as YYNGEE. Trimming removed 5 bases at V and 2 bases at J, with 12 bases between. The CDR3 consists of 14 residues. Here the CDR3 reads CASSWGGLTDTQYF. CDR3 bases: TGTGCCAGCAGTTGGGGGGGGCTCACAGATACGCAGTATTTT.

J is TRBJ1-2 and V is TRBV6-4; no reliable D call. Germline CDR1 and CDR2: MRHNA and SNTAGT. The CDR3 is 13 amino acids. Trimming cost V 2 bases and J 8 bases, with 12 bases left between them. The CDR3 sequence is CASSDGEGRGYTF. The DNA of the CDR3 is TGTGCCAGCAGTGACGGGGAGGGTAGGGGCTACACCTTC.

The CDR3 protein is CASSSPPFGGDSYEQYF. CDR3 nucleotide sequence: TGTGCCAGCAGCTCTCCTCCGTTTGGGGGGGACTCCTACGAGCAGTACTTC. The chain employs TRBV5-6 and TRBJ2-7; the match to TRBD2 covers 7 bases. CDR1 is SGHDT, CDR2 YYEEEE, per germline. V shed 3 bases, J shed 0 bases, and the junction held 12 bases outside the gene matches. The CDR3 spans 17 residues.

This clone came up a few times. V and J are TRBV19 and TRBJ1-5; 12 positions match TRBD1. Losses at the gene ends were 4 bases for V and 5 bases for J; bases not matched to a gene: 9. Germline CDR1 LNHDA, CDR2 SQIVND (reference sequence). This CDR3 is built from 17 residues. The CDR3: CASSRGRDRGRDQPQHF. The CDR3 DNA reads as TGTGCCAGTAGTAGGGGACGGGACAGGGGGCGTGATCAGCCCCAGCATTTT.

CDR3: CASSEEHRSTYEQYF. The CDR3 bases are TGTGCCAGCAGTGAAGAGCACAGGAGCACCTACGAGCAGTACTTC. The rearrangement joins TRBV2 to TRBJ2-7, with D perhaps TRBD1 (5 bases). The ends were cut back, 1 base at V and 2 bases at J, with 12 bases in the middle. Per the germline V gene, CDR1 is SNHLY and CDR2 is FYNNEI. CDR3 length equals 15 residues.

This clone is deemed medium-sized (0.01 to 0.1%). The rearrangement uses TRBV6-5 and TRBJ2-7; 7 bases are shared with TRBD2. After removal of 6 bases from V and 11 bases from J, the junction contained 7 bases not matched to a gene. This CDR3 is built from 11 residues. The germline V gene has CDR1 MNHEY and CDR2 SVGAGI. The CDR3 DNA sequence: TGTGCCAGCAGATCCCGGGGGGAAGAGTACTTC. It translates to CASRSRGEEYF.

This rearrangement joins TRBV7-6 to TRBJ1-2, with TRBD1 identical over 9 bases. The germline V gene encodes CDR1 SGHVS and CDR2 FNYEAQ. V trimming: 0 bases; J trimming: 0 bases; junction bases outside the gene matches: 5. The CDR3 is 17 amino acids. CDR3 nucleotides: TGTGCCAGCAGCTTAGCCGGGACAGGGACCTCTAACTATGGCTACACCTTC. Encoded protein: CASSLAGTGTSNYGYTF.

This clone has just one count. The J gene is TRBJ2-3, the V gene TRBV27; D is unclear. Trimming took off 4 bases at V and 2 bases at J, with 13 bases between the two ends. The CDR3 length is 15 residues. CDR1 and CDR2 from the germline V gene are MNHEY and SMNVEV (reference sequence). This CDR3 is CASSSLLSHTDTQYF. The CDR3 nucleotides are TGTGCCAGCAGTTCCCTACTGTCCCACACAGATACGCAGTATTTT.

The CDR3 sequence: CAIRGAAGEQYF. CDR3 DNA: TGTGCCATTCGGGGGGCAGCGGGCGAGCAGTACTTC. V and J are TRBV19 and TRBJ2-7, with D possibly being TRBD2 (7 bases). Per germline, CDR1 LNHDA and CDR2 SQIVND (reference sequence). The CDR3 is 12 amino acids. V shed 10 bases and J shed 6 bases, with 16 bases lying between them.

This clone was picked up a small number of times. This chain joins TRBV4-3 and TRBJ1-1, with D possibly being TRBD1 (6 bases). Trimming took off 0 bases at V and 5 bases at J, with 16 bases between the two ends. Germline lookup yields CDR1 LGHNA and CDR2 YSLEER. The CDR3 spans 16 residues. The CDR3 DNA is TGCGCCAGCAGCCAAGACCCCAGGGGAATTAGAACTGAAGCTTTCTTT. It encodes CASSQDPRGIRTEAFF.

The rearrangement uses TRBV28 and TRBJ1-3, with D possibly TRBD1 on 6 matching bases. V was shortened by 0 bases and J by 3 bases, with 9 bases between the two germline ends. Germline V lookup: CDR1 MDHEN, CDR2 SYDVKM. The CDR3 runs 15 residues. CDR3 loop: CASSLWDSLGNTIYF. The CDR3 region has the DNA TGTGCCAGCAGTTTATGGGACAGCCTTGGAAACACCATATATTTT.

The chain combines TRBV7-9 with TRBJ1-2; D not resolved. Germline CDR1 reads SEHNR; CDR2 reads FQNEAQ (reference sequence). Trimming took 7 bases from V and 7 from J, leaving 13 bases between them. The CDR3 contains 12 residues. CDR3 sequence (DNA): TGTGCCAGCATCGCCTCCGGTGGTGGCTACACCTTC. Protein sequence: CASIASGGGYTF.